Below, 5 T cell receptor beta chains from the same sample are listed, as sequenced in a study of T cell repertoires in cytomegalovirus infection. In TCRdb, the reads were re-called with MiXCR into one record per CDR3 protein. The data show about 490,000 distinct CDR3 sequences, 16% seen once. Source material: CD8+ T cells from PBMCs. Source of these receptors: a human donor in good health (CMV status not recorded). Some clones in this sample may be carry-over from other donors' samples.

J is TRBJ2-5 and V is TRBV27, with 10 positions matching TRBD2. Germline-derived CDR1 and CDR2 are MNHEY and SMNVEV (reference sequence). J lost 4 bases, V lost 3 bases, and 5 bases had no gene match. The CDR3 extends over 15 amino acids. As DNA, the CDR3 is TGTGCCAGCAGTTTCAGCGGGAGGGCCTCAGAGACCCAGTACTTC. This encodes CASSFSGRASETQYF.

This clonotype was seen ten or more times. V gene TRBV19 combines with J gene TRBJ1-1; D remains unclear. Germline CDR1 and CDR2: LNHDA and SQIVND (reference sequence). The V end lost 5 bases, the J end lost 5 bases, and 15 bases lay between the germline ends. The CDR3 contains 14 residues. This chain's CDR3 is CASSLSKGGTEAFF. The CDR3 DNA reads TGTGCCAGTAGTCTCTCAAAGGGAGGGACTGAAGCTTTCTTT.

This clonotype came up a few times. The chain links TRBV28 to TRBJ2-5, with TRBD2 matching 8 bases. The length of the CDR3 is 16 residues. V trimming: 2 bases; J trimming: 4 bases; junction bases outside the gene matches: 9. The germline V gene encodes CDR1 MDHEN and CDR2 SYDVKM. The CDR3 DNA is TGTGCCAGCAGTTTACCGGGGGGGGCAAGGTCAGAGACCCAGTACTTC. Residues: CASSLPGGARSETQYF.

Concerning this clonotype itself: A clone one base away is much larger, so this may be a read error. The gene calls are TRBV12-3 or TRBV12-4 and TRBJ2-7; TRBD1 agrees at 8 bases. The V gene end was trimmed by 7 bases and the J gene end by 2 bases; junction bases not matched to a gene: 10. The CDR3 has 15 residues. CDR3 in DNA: TGTGCCAGCACTCCGGCTCTGACAGGGGCCTACGAGCAGTACTTC. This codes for CASTPALTGAYEQYF.

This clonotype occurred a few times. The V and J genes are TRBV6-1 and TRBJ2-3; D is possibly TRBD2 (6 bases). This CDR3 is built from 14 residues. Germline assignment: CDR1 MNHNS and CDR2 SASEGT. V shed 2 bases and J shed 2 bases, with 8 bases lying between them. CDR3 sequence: CASSEWRDTDTQYF. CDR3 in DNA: TGTGCCAGCAGTGAATGGAGGGACACAGATACGCAGTATTTT.